The clone carrying this T cell receptor beta chain occurred a few times. Its cognate antigen is unknown. 5'RACE, which relied on constant-segment primers, yielded TCR alpha and TCR beta cDNA libraries carrying sample barcodes and UMIs. MiXCR was run by TCRdb on the 5' RACE reads, yielding one entry per CDR3 protein. Of about 610,000 distinct CDR3 sequences in the sample, 17% were seen once. This entry comes from a study of T-cell memory formation after mild COVID-19. The study's findings and limits: The appearance of some responding clones in pre-infection memory suggested that cross-reactive memory joined. Researchers report contracting CD4+ clones mostly in CM and EM, with CD8+ clones in EMRA.

This CDR3 contains 14 residues. Germline V CDR1 and CDR2: SGHAT, FQNNGV. V lost 1 base and J 7 bases, leaving 13 bases between the germline ends. This receptor was identified in an adult woman who had mild COVID-19 (a few samples of this study predate the infection). Cell type and time point are not known. The sequencing input was PBMCs or a T cell subset sorted from them (not recorded which). The chain recombines TRBV11-2 with TRBJ1-2; tentatively, D is TRBD1 (5 bases). CDR3 amino acids: CASSLGEGFGGYTF. The CDR3 region has the DNA TGTGCCAGCAGCTTAGGCGAGGGGTTCGGTGGCTACACCTTC.